The present T cell receptor (beta chain) was sequenced within a study of blood T cell repertoires in COVID-19. In the study overall: The United States, Italy and Spain were the sources of the acute and convalescent COVID-19 samples. Nucleic acid was either cDNA or gDNA, and it came from T cells, B-cell-depleted T cells, or PBMCs.

CDR1 and CDR2 (germline): MNHEY, SMNVEV (reference sequence). The CDR3 loop spans 13 amino acids. Trimming pared 1 base from V and 4 bases from J, leaving 7 bases between. While infection was still active, Seattle patients were enrolled and then followed longitudinally. Source study methods: Estimated nucleated cell counts came from reference gene primer amplification. Profiling relied on immunoSEQ multiplex PCR, and the TCRdb table lists in-frame clones only, not all of them. V and J calls plus clone size are reproduced from that table; the DNA served to infer D and trimming. The table lists hundreds of thousands of clones, 89% of them singletons, with about 3% in the top ten.

Sequencing was performed on peripheral blood. The chain is built from TRBV27 and TRBJ1-1, with unresolved D. This TCR came from a woman in her 30s with COVID-19, enrolled during active disease. CDR3: CASSLYYSTEAFF. The CDR3 coding sequence is TGTGCCAGCAGTTTATACTACTCCACTGAAGCTTTCTTT.